This T cell receptor beta chain was identified in a study of blood T cell repertoires in COVID-19. In the study overall: Spain, Italy and the United States supplied samples that represented acute and convalescent COVID-19. T cells, B-cell-depleted T cells, or PBMCs supplied cDNA or gDNA.

The length of the CDR3 is 18 residues. In germline, CDR1 is MGHDK, CDR2 SYGVNS. J gave up 1 base and V 0 bases, and 8 bases lay outside the gene matches. In the original workflow: Reference gene primer amplification yielded estimated nucleated cell counts. Using immunoSEQ multiplex PCR, the repertoire was profiled, and TCRdb retains in-frame clones only, with some absent. V, J and clone size are taken as reported in that table, and D and trimming were inferred from the DNA itself. The table lists 130,000 or so clones, about four fifths of them singletons. This TCR came from a woman aged 60 to 75 with acute or convalescent COVID-19. Sequences were obtained from peripheral blood. This rearrangement joins TRBV25-1 to TRBJ2-5, with TRBD2 identical over 10 bases. The CDR3 is CASSEYIVASGGQETQYF. The CDR3 region has the DNA TGTGCCAGCAGTGAATATATCGTCGCTAGCGGGGGCCAAGAGACCCAGTACTTC.